This T cell receptor (beta chain) is from a study of CD8 T cells in Susac syndrome. The study sequenced TCR beta in blood CD8+ and CD4+ T cells. Through negative isolation, CD4+ and CD8+ T cells were obtained, while TEMRA cells were enriched using FACS. About this clonotype: The antigen is undetermined.

With random hexamers, 0.5 to 1 ug RNA was reverse transcribed. The amplification used immunoSEQ multiplex PCR on TCR beta CDR3; it spanned 54 Vbeta and 13 Jbeta. TCRdb passed the immunoSEQ multiplex PCR reads through MiXCR, listing each CDR3 protein once. The table lists 110,000 or so distinct CDR3 sequences, around 94% of them singletons. V was clipped by 7 bases and J by 8 bases; unmatched bases: 10. The CDR3 runs 13 residues. From germline, CDR1 is LNHDA and CDR2 SQIVND (reference sequence). Study-level results: It was acknowledged in the study that the number of individuals who were included in its TCR sequencing and HLA analysis was relatively small.

The J gene is TRBJ2-7, the V gene TRBV19; TRBD1 agrees at 8 bases. The TCR was taken from a human donor with multiple sclerosis. Sequencing used CD4+ T cells from PBMCs. In DNA, the CDR3 is TGTGCCAGTAATGCAGGGGGCGAGGGTAAGCAGTACTTC. Translation: CASNAGGEGKQYF.